Sequencing of this TCR beta chain was carried out in a study of radiotherapy plus CTLA-4 blockade in lung cancer. About the research overall: In 18% of patients, objective responses were seen; 31% had disease control. Study-wide results and limits: Among reported predictors of response, early blood T cell clone dynamics with interferon-beta performed best. After radiotherapy and ipilimumab, tumor-derived clones expanded in peripheral blood.

Patients with chemo-refractory metastatic non-small-cell lung cancer received focal radiation plus CTLA-4 blockade with ipilimumab. The data were produced by immunoSEQ multiplex PCR, yet TCRdb's version contains in-frame clones alone and is incomplete. Of 85,000 to 90,000 clones listed, about 87% are singletons. With respect to this clone: The antigen remains unidentified.

Trimming removed 1 base at V and 0 bases at J, with 16 bases between. The CDR3 spans 18 residues. CDR1 is SGHNT, CDR2 YENEEA, per germline. The chain couples TRBV11-3 to TRBJ2-1, with D possibly TRBD2 on 5 matching bases. The TCR originated in a human donor with non-small cell lung cancer that progressed on radiotherapy plus ipilimumab. This sample comprised peripheral blood, obtained from a patient treated with radiotherapy plus ipilimumab. CDR3 bases: TGTGCCAGCAGCTTAGGGGCCCGGAGGACCTTCTCCTACAATGAGCAGTTCTTC. Encoded protein: CASSLGARRTFSYNEQFF.